The 9 T cell receptor beta chains reported below all come from one sample, sequenced in a study of shared clonotypes between healthy human individuals. Clones were read by immunoSEQ multiplex PCR, and TCRdb kept only the in-frame ones, dropping some. This repertoire shows 2 million or so clones, 85% to 95% found once; its top ten account for 0.13%. The sample was naive CD4+ T cells sorted from blood. Indicated subset: CD45RA+ positively selected. All receptors derive from a man between 18 and 35 years old in good health.

The rearrangement links TRBV7-9 to TRBJ1-2; 7 bases agree with TRBD1. This CDR3 is 16 amino acids long. J gave up 0 bases and V 3 bases, and 7 bases lay outside the gene matches. Germline V gives CDR1 SEHNR, CDR2 FQNEAQ (reference sequence). The CDR3 nucleotides are TGTGCCAGCAGCTTCCTACAGGGGAAGACTAACTATGGCTACACCTTC. It yields the protein CASSFLQGKTNYGYTF. The variable domain in full, completed from reference TRBV7-9 and TRBJ1-2, reads DTGVSQNPRHKITKRGQNVTFRCDPISEHNRLYWYRQTLGQGPEFLTYFQNEAQLEKSRLLSDRFSAERPKGSFSTLEIQRTEQGDSAMYLCASSFLQGKTNYGYTFGSGTRLTVV.

In DNA, the CDR3 is TGCGCCAGCAGTCCTTCGGGAGGCCTTCTTGGGGAGACCCAGTACTTC. Its translation is CASSPSGGLLGETQYF. The chain carries TRBV4-1 and TRBJ2-5, with 7 bases aligning to TRBD2. This CDR3 contains 16 residues. Trimming took 6 bases from V and 5 from J; bases not matched to a gene: 15. CDR1 is MGHRA and CDR2 is YSYEKL in the germline V gene.

Of note for this clone: The sample carries other DNA sequences with the same CDR3. The V gene is TRBV5-4, the J gene TRBJ1-2, with D possibly TRBD1 on 6 matching bases. Germline CDR1 reads SGHNT; CDR2 reads YYREEE (reference sequence). CDR3 length: 13 amino acids. Deletions cut 3 bases from V and 4 bases from J, with 10 bases between. CDR3 DNA sequence: TGTGCCAGCAGCTCGGGACAAAGCTATGGCTACACCTTC. Encoded protein: CASSSGQSYGYTF.

The chain couples TRBV30 to TRBJ2-5; 7 nucleotides match TRBD1. Trimming at V came to 2 bases and at J to 2 bases, leaving 5 bases not matched to a gene. In germline, CDR1 is GTSNPN, CDR2 SVGIG (reference sequence). The CDR3 sequence is 14 residues long. The CDR3 loop is CAWSKTGWQETQYF. The CDR3, as DNA: TGTGCCTGGAGTAAGACAGGGTGGCAAGAGACCCAGTACTTC. Drawing the rest from reference TRBV30 and TRBJ2-5, the complete variable domain is SQTIHQWPATLVQPVGSPLSLECTVEGTSNPNLYWYRQAAGRGLQLLFYSVGIGQISSEVPQNLSASRPQDRQFILSSKKLLLSDSGFYLCAWSKTGWQETQYFGPGTRLLVL.

A note on this clone: Other DNA sequences from this sample encode an identical CDR3 as well. CDR3 nucleotide sequence: TGTGCCAGCAGCCCCACGGGAGATACGCAGTATTTT. It is translated as CASSPTGDTQYF. J is TRBJ2-3 and V is TRBV9, with D unresolved. V shed 4 bases and J shed 5 bases, with 8 bases lying between them. Germline V gives CDR1 SGDLS, CDR2 YYNGEE. The CDR3 covers 12 residues.

The gene calls are TRBV6-6 and TRBJ2-5, with a possible D match to TRBD2 (6 bases). Germline-derived CDR1 and CDR2 are MNHNY and SVGAGI (reference sequence). This CDR3 region has 16 residues. Trimming left V 2 bases short and J 5 bases short, with 18 bases between. The CDR3 DNA follows: TGTGCCAGCAGTTACCCCGCCGGGTCCGGAGGGGAGACCCAGTACTTC. Its translation is CASSYPAGSGGETQYF.

The chain employs TRBV5-4 and TRBJ1-2; D ambiguous. Germline V gene sequence: CDR1 SGHNT, CDR2 YYREEE (reference sequence). The CDR3 contains 15 residues. V lost 0 bases, J lost 4 bases, and 13 bases lay in between. The CDR3: CASSLGPTEIYGYTF. CDR3 nucleotide sequence: TGTGCCAGCAGCTTGGGTCCGACGGAAATCTATGGCTACACCTTC. Drawing the rest from reference TRBV5-4 and TRBJ1-2, the complete variable domain is ETGVTQSPTHLIKTRGQQVTLRCSSQSGHNTVSWYQQALGQGPQFIFQYYREEENGRGNFPPRFSGLQFPNYSSELNVNALELDDSALYLCASSLGPTEIYGYTFGSGTRLTVV.

CDR3 DNA: TGCGCCAGCAGCCACGCCCCTAGGGCACAAGACGAGCAGTACTTC. It codes for CASSHAPRAQDEQYF. The gene calls are TRBV4-1 and TRBJ2-7; D uncertain. V shed 3 bases and J shed 5 bases, with 17 bases lying between them. CDR1 is MGHRA, CDR2 YSYEKL, per germline. The CDR3 spans 15 residues.

Comment on this clone: Other DNA sequences in the sample encode the same CDR3. The chain combines TRBV20-1 with TRBJ2-1, with D possibly TRBD1 on 5 matching bases. V was clipped by 6 bases and J by 10 bases, with 10 bases between them. The CDR3 is made up of 10 amino acids. From germline, CDR1 is DFQATT and CDR2 SNEGSKA (reference sequence). The CDR3 DNA is TGCAGTGCCTTAAGGGGAGAGCAGTTCTTC. Protein sequence: CSALRGEQFF.